This T cell receptor (beta chain) came from a study of Graves' ophthalmopathy and Graves' hyperthyroidism. Study results and caveats: Appearing in blood as well were most expanded thyroid clonotypes above 0.001 frequency.

RNA transcripts were the template, and TCR beta CDR3 regions were amplified from them. HTBI primers primed a first-round RT-PCR, and a second-round multiplex PCR followed. TCRdb reprocessed the multiplex PCR reads with MiXCR, giving one entry per CDR3 protein. The data contain hundreds of thousands of distinct CDR3 sequences, 45% of them singletons. Note on this clonotype: Antigen: not known. One junction end does not reproduce the germline sequence, and a read error may be involved.

CDR3 length equals 13 residues. CDR1 is ENHRY and CDR2 is SYGVKD in the germline V gene. This clonotype was obtained from an adult man with Graves' ophthalmopathy. The V gene is TRBV10-3, the J gene TRBJ2-7; 7 bases line up with TRBD1. Sample: peripheral blood. This CDR3 reads CASSYNRGYEQYF. The CDR3 nucleotides are TGTGCCAGCAGTTACAACAGGGGCTACGAGCAGTACTTC.